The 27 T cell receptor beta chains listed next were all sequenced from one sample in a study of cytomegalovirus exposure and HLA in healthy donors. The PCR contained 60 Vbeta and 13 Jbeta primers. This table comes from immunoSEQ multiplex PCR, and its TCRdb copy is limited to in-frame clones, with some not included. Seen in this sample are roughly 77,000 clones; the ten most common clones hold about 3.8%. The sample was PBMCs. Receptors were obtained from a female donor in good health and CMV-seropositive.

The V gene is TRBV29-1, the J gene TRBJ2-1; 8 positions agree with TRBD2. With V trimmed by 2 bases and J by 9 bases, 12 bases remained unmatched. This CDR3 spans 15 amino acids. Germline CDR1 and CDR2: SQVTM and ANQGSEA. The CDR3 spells CSVESTLRGGGEQFF. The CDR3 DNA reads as TGCAGCGTTGAATCAACCCTACGGGGGGGCGGTGAGCAGTTCTTC.

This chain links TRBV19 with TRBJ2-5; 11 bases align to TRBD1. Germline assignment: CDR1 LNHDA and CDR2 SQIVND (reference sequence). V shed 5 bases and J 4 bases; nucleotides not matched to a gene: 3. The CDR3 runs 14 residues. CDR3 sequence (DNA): TGTGCCAGTAGTGCCGGGACAGGGGGAGAGACCCAGTACTTC. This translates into CASSAGTGGETQYF.

CDR3 sequence (DNA): TGTGCCAGCAGCTTAGATCGGCACTCGACGAGGACCTTC. Translating gives CASSLDRHSTRTF. V and J are TRBV11-2 and TRBJ1-2; D gene ambiguous. This CDR3 has 13 residues. Trimming stripped 0 bases from V and 14 bases from J, with 16 bases between. Germline values: CDR1 SGHAT, CDR2 FQNNGV.

As DNA, the CDR3 is TGTGCCAGCAGGGAGACAGACTACGAGCAGTACTTC. Translation: CASRETDYEQYF. The rearrangement joins TRBV28 to TRBJ2-7; TRBD1 might be the D (5 bases). V was trimmed by 6 bases and J by 3 bases, leaving 9 bases between them. CDR3 length: 12 residues. CDR1 MDHEN and CDR2 SYDVKM come from the germline V gene.

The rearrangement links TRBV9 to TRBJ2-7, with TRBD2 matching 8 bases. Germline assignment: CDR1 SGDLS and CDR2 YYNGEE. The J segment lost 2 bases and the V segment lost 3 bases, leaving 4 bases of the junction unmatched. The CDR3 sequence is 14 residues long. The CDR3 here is CASSAGGGTYEQYF. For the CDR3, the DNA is TGTGCCAGCAGCGCCGGGGGGGGGACCTACGAGCAGTACTTC.

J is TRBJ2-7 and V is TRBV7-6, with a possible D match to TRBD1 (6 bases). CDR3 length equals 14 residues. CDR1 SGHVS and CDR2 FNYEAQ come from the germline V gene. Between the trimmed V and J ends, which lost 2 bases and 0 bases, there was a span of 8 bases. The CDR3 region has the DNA TGTGCCAGCAGCTTAAGGACAGACTCCTACGAGCAGTACTTC. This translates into CASSLRTDSYEQYF.

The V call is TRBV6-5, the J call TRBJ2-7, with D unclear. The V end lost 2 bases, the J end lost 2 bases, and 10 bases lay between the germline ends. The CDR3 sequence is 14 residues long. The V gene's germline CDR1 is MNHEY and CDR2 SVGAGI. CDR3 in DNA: TGTGCCAGCAGTTACGGCCAGGCCGCCTACGAGCAGTACTTC. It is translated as CASSYGQAAYEQYF.

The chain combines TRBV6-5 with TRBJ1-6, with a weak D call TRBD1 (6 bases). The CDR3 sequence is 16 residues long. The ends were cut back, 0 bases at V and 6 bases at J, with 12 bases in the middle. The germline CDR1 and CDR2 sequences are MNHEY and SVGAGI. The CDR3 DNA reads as TGTGCCAGCAGTTACTCGATACAGGGCGGTAATTCACCCCTCCACTTT. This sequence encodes CASSYSIQGGNSPLHF.

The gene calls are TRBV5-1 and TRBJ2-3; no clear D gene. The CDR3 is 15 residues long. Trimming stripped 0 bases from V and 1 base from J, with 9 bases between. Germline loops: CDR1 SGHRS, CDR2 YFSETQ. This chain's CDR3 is CASSLVGVGTDTQYF. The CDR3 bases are TGCGCCAGCAGCTTGGTTGGAGTGGGCACAGATACGCAGTATTTT.

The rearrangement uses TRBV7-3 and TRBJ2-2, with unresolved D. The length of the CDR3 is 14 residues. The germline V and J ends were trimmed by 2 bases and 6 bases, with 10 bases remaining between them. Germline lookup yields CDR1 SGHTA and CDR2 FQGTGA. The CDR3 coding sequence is TGTGCCAGCAGCTTAGAGCTGGGCGCCGGGGAGCTGTTTTTT. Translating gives CASSLELGAGELFF.

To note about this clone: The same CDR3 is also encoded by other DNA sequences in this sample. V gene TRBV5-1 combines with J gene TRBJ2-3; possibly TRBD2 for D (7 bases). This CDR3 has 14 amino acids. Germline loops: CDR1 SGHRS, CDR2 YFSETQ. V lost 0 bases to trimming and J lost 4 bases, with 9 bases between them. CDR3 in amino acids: CASSLGGGADTQYF. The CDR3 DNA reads TGCGCCAGCAGCTTGGGGGGGGGCGCAGATACGCAGTATTTT.

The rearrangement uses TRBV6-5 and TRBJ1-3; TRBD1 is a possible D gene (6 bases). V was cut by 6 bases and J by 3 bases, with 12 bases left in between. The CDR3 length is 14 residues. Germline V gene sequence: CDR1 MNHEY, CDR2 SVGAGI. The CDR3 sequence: CASSSRGFGNTIYF. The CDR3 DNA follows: TGTGCCAGCAGCTCCAGGGGATTTGGAAACACCATATATTTT.

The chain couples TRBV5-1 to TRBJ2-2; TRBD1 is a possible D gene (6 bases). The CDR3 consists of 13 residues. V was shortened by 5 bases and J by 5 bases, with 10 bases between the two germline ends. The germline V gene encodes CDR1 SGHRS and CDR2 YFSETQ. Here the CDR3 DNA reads TGCGCCAGCAGGGGGGCGAGTACCGGGGAGCTGTTTTTT. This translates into CASRGASTGELFF.

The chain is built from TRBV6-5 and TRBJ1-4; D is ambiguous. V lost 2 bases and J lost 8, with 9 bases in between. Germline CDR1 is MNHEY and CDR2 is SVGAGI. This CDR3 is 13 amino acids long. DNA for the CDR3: TGTGCCAGCAGTTACGAGGTTGGGGAAAAACTGTTTTTT. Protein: CASSYEVGEKLFF.

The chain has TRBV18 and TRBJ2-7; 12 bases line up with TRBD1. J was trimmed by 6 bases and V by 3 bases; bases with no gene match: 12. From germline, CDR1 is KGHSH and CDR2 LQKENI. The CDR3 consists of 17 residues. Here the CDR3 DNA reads TGTGCCAGCTCACCCCTATCATCCGGGACAGGGGGCTTCGAGCAGTACTTC. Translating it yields CASSPLSSGTGGFEQYF.

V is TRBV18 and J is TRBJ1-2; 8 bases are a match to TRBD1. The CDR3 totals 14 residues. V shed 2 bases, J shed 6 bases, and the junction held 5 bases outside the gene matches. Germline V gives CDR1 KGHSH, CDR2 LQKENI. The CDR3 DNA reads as TGTGCCAGCTCACCAGCCGGGACAGGTGATGGCTACACCTTC. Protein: CASSPAGTGDGYTF.

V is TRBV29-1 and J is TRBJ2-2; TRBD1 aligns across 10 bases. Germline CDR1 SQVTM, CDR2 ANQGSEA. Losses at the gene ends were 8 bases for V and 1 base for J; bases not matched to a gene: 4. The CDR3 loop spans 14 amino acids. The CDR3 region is CSTGQGGNTGELFF. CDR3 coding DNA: TGCAGCACCGGACAGGGGGGGAACACCGGGGAGCTGTTTTTT.

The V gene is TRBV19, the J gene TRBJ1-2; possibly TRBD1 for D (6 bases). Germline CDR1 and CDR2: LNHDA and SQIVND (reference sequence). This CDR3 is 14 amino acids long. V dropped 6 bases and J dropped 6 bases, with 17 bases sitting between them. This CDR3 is CASRETGDINGYTF. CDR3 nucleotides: TGTGCCAGTAGGGAGACAGGTGATATTAATGGCTACACCTTC.

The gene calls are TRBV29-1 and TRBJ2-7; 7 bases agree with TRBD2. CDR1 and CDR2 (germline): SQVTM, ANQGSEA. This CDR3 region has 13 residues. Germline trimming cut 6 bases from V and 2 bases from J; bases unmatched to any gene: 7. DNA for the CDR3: TGCAGCGTGACCGGGACTAACCCCTACGAGCAGTACTTC. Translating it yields CSVTGTNPYEQYF.

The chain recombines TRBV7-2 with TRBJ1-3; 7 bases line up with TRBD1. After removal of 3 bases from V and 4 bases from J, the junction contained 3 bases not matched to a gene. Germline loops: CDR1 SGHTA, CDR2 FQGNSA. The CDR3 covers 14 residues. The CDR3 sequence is CASSLRGPGNTIYF. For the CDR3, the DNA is TGTGCCAGCAGCTTGAGGGGGCCCGGAAACACCATATATTTT.

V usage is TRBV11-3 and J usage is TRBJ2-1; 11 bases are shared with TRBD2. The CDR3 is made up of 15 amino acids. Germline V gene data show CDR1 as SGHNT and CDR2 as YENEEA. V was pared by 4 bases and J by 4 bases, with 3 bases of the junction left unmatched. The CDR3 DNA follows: TGTGCCAGCAGCTCTCCTAGCGGGGGGTACAATGAGCAGTTCTTC. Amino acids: CASSSPSGGYNEQFF.

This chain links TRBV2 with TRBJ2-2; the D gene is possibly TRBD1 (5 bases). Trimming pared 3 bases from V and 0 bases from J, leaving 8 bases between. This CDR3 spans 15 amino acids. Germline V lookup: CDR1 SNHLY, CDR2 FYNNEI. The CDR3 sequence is CASSEQGSNTGELFF. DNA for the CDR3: TGTGCCAGCAGTGAGCAGGGCTCGAACACCGGGGAGCTGTTTTTT.

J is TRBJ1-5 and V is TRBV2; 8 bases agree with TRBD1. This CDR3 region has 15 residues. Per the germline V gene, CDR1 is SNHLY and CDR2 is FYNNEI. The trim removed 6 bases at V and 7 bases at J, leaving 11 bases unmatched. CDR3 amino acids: CASSSGTGLWQPQHF. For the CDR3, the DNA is TGTGCCAGCAGCTCCGGGACAGGTCTTTGGCAGCCCCAGCATTTT.

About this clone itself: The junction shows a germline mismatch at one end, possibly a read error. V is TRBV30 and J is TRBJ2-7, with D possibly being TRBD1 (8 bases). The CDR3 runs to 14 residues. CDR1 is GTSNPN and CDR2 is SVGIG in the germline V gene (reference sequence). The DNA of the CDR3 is TGTGCCGGGAGGGCGGGACAGGCTTCCTACGAGCAGTACTTC. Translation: CAGRAGQASYEQYF.

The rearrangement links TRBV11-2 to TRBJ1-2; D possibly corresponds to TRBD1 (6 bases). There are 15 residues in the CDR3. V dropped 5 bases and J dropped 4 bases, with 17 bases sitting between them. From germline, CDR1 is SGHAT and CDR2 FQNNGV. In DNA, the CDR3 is TGTGCCAGCAGCCCAGGGACAACGAACGTCTATGGCTACACCTTC. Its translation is CASSPGTTNVYGYTF.

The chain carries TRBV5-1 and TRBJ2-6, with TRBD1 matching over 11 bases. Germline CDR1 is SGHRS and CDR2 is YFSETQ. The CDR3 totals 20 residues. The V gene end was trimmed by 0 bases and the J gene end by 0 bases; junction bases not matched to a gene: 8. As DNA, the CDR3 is TGCGCCAGCAGCTTGGGGGCACCGGGACAGGGGGTCTCTGGGGCCAACGTCCTGACTTTC. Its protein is CASSLGAPGQGVSGANVLTF.

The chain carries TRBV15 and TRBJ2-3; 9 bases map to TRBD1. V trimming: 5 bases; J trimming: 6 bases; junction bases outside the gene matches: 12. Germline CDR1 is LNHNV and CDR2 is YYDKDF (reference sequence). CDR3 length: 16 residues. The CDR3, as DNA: TGTGCCACCAGCTCTCAACCGGGACAGGGTAGCGATACGCAGTATTTT. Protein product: CATSSQPGQGSDTQYF.